This TCR beta chain comes out of a study of T-cell memory formation after mild COVID-19. Study context: Largely donor-specific TCR clusters were found.

Concerning this clonotype itself: Its specificity is unknown.

Study outcomes and limitations: Contracting CD4+ clones sat mainly in CM and EM; CD8+ in EMRA.

V was cut by 4 bases and J by 2 bases, with 12 bases left in between. There are 14 residues in the CDR3. Germline lookup yields CDR1 MDHEN and CDR2 SYDVKM. TCRdb re-analysed the 5' RACE reads in MiXCR, keeping a single row per CDR3 protein. The table shows roughly 47,000 distinct CDR3 sequences, with 7% to 8% occurring only once. The receptor was derived from a man younger than 35 who had mild COVID-19 (a few samples of this study predate the infection). Cell type and time point are not known. The sequencing sample was made of PBMCs or a T cell subset sorted from them (not recorded which). The chain couples TRBV28 to TRBJ2-7; D gene unclear. The CDR3 here is CASSSNQTPYEQYF. CDR3 nucleotide sequence: TGTGCCAGCAGTTCGAACCAAACCCCCTACGAGCAGTACTTC.